The 22 T cell receptor beta chains below were found in one sample sequenced in a study of blood T cell repertoires in COVID-19. The protocol was immunoSEQ multiplex PCR, while the TCRdb copy is restricted to in-frame clones and leaves out a portion. The sample holds about 150,000 clones, around 87% seen once. Input material: peripheral blood. These receptors were taken from a man in his 60s with COVID-19, enrolled during active disease.

The rearrangement links TRBV24-1 to TRBJ1-2; D gene unclear. V lost 1 base to trimming and J lost 8 bases, with 10 bases between them. The CDR3 contains 13 residues. Germline CDR1 and CDR2: KGHDR and SFDVKD. The CDR3 coding sequence is TGTGCCACCAGTGATTTATACGGGGAAGGCTACACCTTC. It is translated as CATSDLYGEGYTF.

Here the CDR3 reads CASRPQGNQETQYF. DNA for the CDR3: TGTGCCAGTAGGCCACAGGGAAACCAAGAGACCCAGTACTTC. This rearrangement joins TRBV19 to TRBJ2-5; possibly TRBD1 for D (6 bases). Germline lookup yields CDR1 LNHDA and CDR2 SQIVND (reference sequence). V lost 6 bases, J lost 0 bases, and 11 bases lay in between. This CDR3 comprises 14 residues.

The table lists this clone with a count of one. This chain joins TRBV18 and TRBJ1-4; TRBD1 matches at 7 bases. Germline CDR1 and CDR2: KGHSH and LQKENI. After removal of 0 bases from V and 1 base from J, the junction contained 14 bases not matched to a gene. The CDR3 totals 20 residues. CDR3 residues: CASSPPNRAGGRGTNEKLFF. CDR3 DNA: TGTGCCAGCTCACCACCGAATAGGGCAGGGGGTCGTGGAACTAATGAAAAACTGTTTTTT.

The chain is built from TRBV27 and TRBJ1-1; D is ambiguous. The V gene's germline CDR1 is MNHEY and CDR2 SMNVEV (reference sequence). Between the trimmed V and J ends, which lost 6 bases and 1 base, there was a span of 15 bases. The CDR3 is made up of 15 amino acids. DNA for the CDR3: TGTGCCAGCAGACTTAGTGGGCAATCGAACACTGAAGCTTTCTTT. It specifies CASRLSGQSNTEAFF.

This clone came up once. J is TRBJ1-4 and V is TRBV7-2; no clear D gene. Per the germline V gene, CDR1 is SGHTA and CDR2 is FQGNSA. V was cut by 4 bases and J by 5 bases, with 14 bases left in between. CDR3 length equals 15 residues. CDR3 in DNA: TGTGCCAGCAGCTCAAACTCCCCGGGGAATGAAAAACTGTTTTTT. This sequence encodes CASSSNSPGNEKLFF.

The chain has TRBV2 and TRBJ1-5, with D maybe TRBD1 (6 bases). The V gene's germline CDR1 is SNHLY and CDR2 FYNNEI. V was cut by 5 bases and J by 1 base, with 12 bases left in between. This CDR3 has 15 amino acids. CDR3 sequence reads: CASSRTAVSNQPQHF. CDR3 nucleotide sequence: TGTGCCAGCAGTCGGACAGCAGTCAGCAATCAGCCCCAGCATTTT. Supplemented by reference TRBV2 and TRBJ1-5, the full variable domain reads EPEVTQTPSHQVTQMGQEVILRCVPISNHLYFYWYRQILGQKVEFLVSFYNNEISEKSEIFDDQFSVERPDGSNFTLKIRSTKLEDSAMYFCASSRTAVSNQPQHFGDGTRLSIL.

The J gene is TRBJ2-7, the V gene TRBV3-1 (or the pseudogene TRBV3-2); 9 positions agree with TRBD2. This CDR3 is 15 amino acids long. Germline assignment: CDR1 LGHDT and CDR2 YNNKEL (reference sequence). Trimming took 6 bases from V and 6 from J; bases not matched to a gene: 12. CDR3: CASRRLGTSKSEQYF. The DNA of the CDR3 is TGTGCCAGCAGGCGCCTCGGGACTAGCAAAAGCGAGCAGTACTTC.

V and J are TRBV19 and TRBJ1-5, with 7 bases identical to TRBD1. This CDR3 spans 14 amino acids. Trimming cost V 1 base and J 4 bases; bases outside gene matches: 1. The V gene's germline CDR1 is LNHDA and CDR2 SQIVND (reference sequence). The CDR3 sequence is CASSIVQGNQPQHF. In DNA, the CDR3 is TGTGCCAGTAGTATAGTACAGGGGAATCAGCCCCAGCATTTT.

The chain joins TRBV6-5 to TRBJ1-1; 7 bases fit TRBD1. The germline V gene encodes CDR1 MNHEY and CDR2 SVGAGI. V lost 6 bases, J lost 0 bases, and 7 bases stayed unmatched. This CDR3 is built from 15 residues. In DNA, the CDR3 is TGTGCCAGCAGCTTACAACAGGGGATGAACACTGAAGCTTTCTTT. It encodes CASSLQQGMNTEAFF.

Regarding this clone: A read error may account for a junction end that differs from germline. The chain recombines TRBV7-2 with TRBJ2-5; TRBD2 matches 10 bases. Germline V CDR1 and CDR2: SGHTA, FQGNSA. The CDR3 sequence is 14 residues long. The CDR3 spells CASSVAGGGETQYF. The CDR3 coding sequence is TGTGCCAGCAGCGTAGCGGGAGGAGGGGAGACCCAGTACTTC.

This chain joins TRBV3-1 (or the pseudogene TRBV3-2) and TRBJ2-2, with D possibly being TRBD1 (6 bases). Germline V gene data show CDR1 as LGHDT and CDR2 as YNNKEL (reference sequence). V gave up 5 bases and J gave up 6 bases, with 25 bases separating them. The CDR3 length is 18 residues. CDR3 nucleotide sequence: TGTGCCAGCAGCGAATCCCCCCCCCACAGGGTAGGGTCCGGGGAGCTGTTTTTT. This sequence encodes CASSESPPHRVGSGELFF.

The CDR3 DNA reads as TGTGCCAGCAGTGAATATACAGGGCTCACCGGGGAGCTGTTTTTT. It translates to CASSEYTGLTGELFF. J is TRBJ2-2 and V is TRBV25-1; a possible D gene is TRBD1 (6 bases). Looked up from germline, CDR1 is MGHDK and CDR2 is SYGVNS. Deletions cut 0 bases from V and 4 bases from J, with 9 bases between. This CDR3 region has 15 residues.

A remark on this clone: This specimen includes other DNA sequences encoding the same CDR3. The genes are TRBV7-9 and TRBJ1-1, with 8 bases identical to TRBD1. J lost 5 bases, V lost 5 bases, and 4 bases had no gene match. This CDR3 region has 13 residues. The germline CDR1 and CDR2 sequences are SEHNR and FQNEAQ (reference sequence). This CDR3 is CASSLTGVTEAFF. CDR3 DNA: TGTGCCAGCAGCCTGACAGGGGTTACTGAAGCTTTCTTT.

This chain links TRBV18 with TRBJ2-7, with 16 bases lining up with TRBD2. Trimming removed 3 bases from V and 7 bases from J; junction bases left unmatched: 0. This CDR3 is 14 amino acids long. The germline V gene has CDR1 KGHSH and CDR2 LQKENI. The CDR3 DNA is TGTGCCAGCTCACCGGGACTAGCGGGGGGGGAGCAGTACTTC. This translates into CASSPGLAGGEQYF.

The chain is built from TRBV7-9 and TRBJ1-4; perhaps TRBD1 as D (5 bases). This CDR3 has 14 amino acids. Trimming cost V 4 bases and J 7 bases, with 13 bases left between them. From germline, CDR1 is SEHNR and CDR2 FQNEAQ (reference sequence). This CDR3 reads CASSYPGLSEKLFF. The CDR3 DNA reads as TGTGCCAGCAGCTACCCGGGACTGAGTGAAAAACTGTTTTTT.

The chain is built from TRBV30 and TRBJ1-5, with D possibly matching TRBD1 (6 bases). CDR1 and CDR2 from the germline V gene are GTSNPN and SVGIG (reference sequence). V lost 2 bases to trimming and J lost 4 bases, with 21 bases between them. The CDR3 sequence is 17 residues long. The CDR3 region has the DNA TGTGCCTGGAGTCCGGGACACGGCGATGGGTGGAATCAGCCCCAGCATTTT. This translates into CAWSPGHGDGWNQPQHF.

The rearrangement links TRBV7-6 to TRBJ1-6; 8 positions agree with TRBD1. Germline V gene data show CDR1 as SGHVS and CDR2 as FNYEAQ. Losses at the gene ends were 4 bases for V and 8 bases for J; bases not matched to a gene: 16. The CDR3 runs 18 residues. Here the CDR3 DNA reads TGTGCCAGCAGCTATGATCCGGGCACATCCAGGGGGCATTCACCCCTCCACTTT. This encodes CASSYDPGTSRGHSPLHF.

This chain joins TRBV19 and TRBJ2-7, with TRBD1 identical over 7 bases. The junction had 11 bases not matched to a gene; V was cut back by 5 bases and J by 4 bases. This CDR3 is 15 amino acids long. Per the germline V gene, CDR1 is LNHDA and CDR2 is SQIVND (reference sequence). The CDR3 sequence: CASSPRQGLSYEQYF. CDR3 bases: TGTGCCAGTAGTCCGAGACAGGGTCTCTCATACGAGCAGTACTTC.

This chain uses TRBV7-2 with TRBJ2-7; TRBD1 agrees at 7 bases. Trimming took 5 bases from V and 0 from J; bases not matched to a gene: 13. The length of the CDR3 is 17 residues. The V gene's germline CDR1 is SGHTA and CDR2 FQGNSA. CDR3 bases: TGTGCCAGCAGCCCCGGAACCGGGACAGCCAACTCCTACGAGCAGTACTTC. Translation: CASSPGTGTANSYEQYF. The whole variable domain, remainder taken from reference TRBV7-2 and TRBJ2-7, is GAGVSQSPSNKVTEKGKDVELRCDPISGHTALYWYRQSLGQGLEFLIYFQGNSAPDKSGLPSDRFSAERTGGSVSTLTIQRTQQEDSAVYLCASSPGTGTANSYEQYFGPGTRLTVT.

This sequence joins TRBV2 and TRBJ1-1; TRBD1 might be the D (6 bases). This CDR3 has 15 amino acids. V lost 6 bases, J lost 0 bases, and 14 bases lay in between. Germline V CDR1 and CDR2: SNHLY, FYNNEI. The CDR3 region has the DNA TGTGCCAGCAGACTCCGGGACACTATGAACACTGAAGCTTTCTTT. Its protein product is CASRLRDTMNTEAFF.

V and J are TRBV10-2 and TRBJ1-3; TRBD1 agrees at 7 bases. CDR1 and CDR2 from the germline V gene are WSHSY and SAAADI. With V trimmed by 1 base and J by 5 bases, 2 bases remained unmatched. The CDR3 extends over 14 amino acids. The CDR3 DNA reads TGCGCCAGCAGTGAGTTGACAGGGAGAAACACCATATATTTT. This codes for CASSELTGRNTIYF.

Written as DNA, the CDR3 is TGTGCCTGGAGTGTATCAGGGACAGGGATTTCAGGAAACACCATATATTTT. Amino acid sequence: CAWSVSGTGISGNTIYF. V usage is TRBV30 and J usage is TRBJ1-3; 9 bases match TRBD1. CDR1 is GTSNPN and CDR2 is SVGIG in the germline V gene (reference sequence). V shed 0 bases, J shed 4 bases, and the junction held 10 bases outside the gene matches. The CDR3 contains 17 residues.